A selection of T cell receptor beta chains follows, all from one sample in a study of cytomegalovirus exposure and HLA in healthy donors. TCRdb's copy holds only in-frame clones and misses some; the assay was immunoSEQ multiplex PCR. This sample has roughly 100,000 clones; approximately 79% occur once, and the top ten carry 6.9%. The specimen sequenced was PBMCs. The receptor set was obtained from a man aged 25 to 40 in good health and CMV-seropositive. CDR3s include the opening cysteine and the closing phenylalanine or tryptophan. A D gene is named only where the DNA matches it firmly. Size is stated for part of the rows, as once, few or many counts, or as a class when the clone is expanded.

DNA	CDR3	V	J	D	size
TGTGCCAGCAGCCCTGGGACAGGGTACACCGGGGAGCTGTTTTTT	CASSPGTGYTGELFF	TRBV7-2	TRBJ2-2	TRBD1	-
TGTGCCAGCAGTTATGGGAGTCCTGGCACCGGGGAGCTGTTTTTT	CASSYGSPGTGELFF	TRBV6-6	TRBJ2-2	-	-
TGTGCCAGCAGCCCGGGGTCCTACGAGCAGTACTTC	CASSPGSYEQYF	TRBV7-9	TRBJ2-7	-	-
TGTGCCAGCAGCTCAGGGGTTGAATTGGTTCAGCCCCAGCATTTT	CASSSGVELVQPQHF	TRBV28	TRBJ1-5	-	-
TGTGCCTGGGCTGGACAAACGCGCACAGATACGCAGTATTTT	CAWAGQTRTDTQYF	TRBV30	TRBJ2-3	-	-
TGTGCCAGCAGATCAAAACCCCAGCATTTT	CASRSKPQHF	TRBV6-6	TRBJ1-5	-	-
TGTGCCAGCAGCTTCCGGGACAGGGGAGAAGCTTTCTTT	CASSFRDRGEAFF	TRBV5-4	TRBJ1-1	TRBD1	-
TGTGCCAGCAGCTTAGGAGGAGGGGGCCCCTACGAGCAGTACTTC	CASSLGGGGPYEQYF	TRBV7-9	TRBJ2-7	-	once
TGTGCCAGCAGCTTCTCCGGGGGAAGCGGCACTGAAGCTTTCTTT	CASSFSGGSGTEAFF	TRBV11-1	TRBJ1-1	-	-
TGTGCCAGCAGCTTAGGAGGGGGGGCAGACAGGCATTTT	CASSLGGGADRHF	TRBV7-2	TRBJ1-5	-	few
TGTGCCAGCAGCTCCGCCTCGGTCCAAGAGACCCAGTACTTC	CASSSASVQETQYF	TRBV5-4	TRBJ2-5	-	-
TGCGCCAGCAGCCAAGAGGCCATTGTTTATGGGGAGCTGTTTTTT	CASSQEAIVYGELFF	TRBV4-1	TRBJ2-2	-	-
TGTGCCAGCAACTCAGGGGGGTACGAGCAGTACTTC	CASNSGGYEQYF	TRBV9	TRBJ2-7	-	-
TGTGCCAGCAGCGTCGGGGGTAGCGGGGGGGCCGATGAGCAGTTCTTC	CASSVGGSGGADEQFF	TRBV9	TRBJ2-1	TRBD2	-
TGTGCCAGCAGACTAGCGGGTGATACCGGGGAGCTGTTTTTT	CASRLAGDTGELFF	TRBV2	TRBJ2-2	TRBD2	few
TGTGCCAGCAACCCGGGACTAGCGGGGGGCAGCTCCTACAATGAGCAGTTCTTC	CASNPGLAGGSSYNEQFF	TRBV11-2	TRBJ2-1	TRBD2	-
TGTGCCAGCAGTGTACACAGGGATTTGCAAGAGACCCAGTACTTC	CASSVHRDLQETQYF	TRBV2	TRBJ2-5	-	-
TGTGCCAGCAGTTGGGGCCAAGGGGGGGCCTACGAGCAGTACTTC	CASSWGQGGAYEQYF	TRBV27	TRBJ2-7	-	-
TGTGCCATCAGTGGGGACAGGGGAAAGCCCCAGCATTTT	CAISGDRGKPQHF	TRBV10-3	TRBJ1-5	TRBD1	few
TGTGCCAGCAGCGAGGGACAGGGGGGTTGGGAAAAACTGTTTTTT	CASSEGQGGWEKLFF	TRBV2	TRBJ1-4	TRBD1	-
TGTGCCAGCAGCCGATCTGGAGCTAATGAGCAGTTCTTC	CASSRSGANEQFF	TRBV6-1	TRBJ2-1	-	-
TGTGCCAGCACCCTAATAGGGTTCGGACAGGGATACGAGCAGTACTTC	CASTLIGFGQGYEQYF	TRBV28	TRBJ2-7	TRBD1	-
TGCGCCAGCAGCTTCGGGACAGGGGACGAAAAACTGTTTTTT	CASSFGTGDEKLFF	TRBV5-1	TRBJ1-4	TRBD1	-
TGTGCCAGCAGTGACGTGGCGGGGAGCCAGTACAATGAGCAGTTCTTC	CASSDVAGSQYNEQFF	TRBV6-4	TRBJ2-1	-	-
TGCAGTGTCGTGAGGGGGAACATTCAGTACTTC	CSVVRGNIQYF	TRBV20-1	TRBJ2-4	-	once
TGTGCCAGTAGTGAGACAGTGAACACTGAAGCTTTCTTT	CASSETVNTEAFF	TRBV19	TRBJ1-1	-	-
TGTGCCAGCAGCTTAGATTCGTCGGGGTATGAAAAACTGTTTTTT	CASSLDSSGYEKLFF	TRBV7-9	TRBJ1-4	-	-
TGCGCCAGCAGCTTGGGACGGGGTGGCGAATATGGCTACACCTTC	CASSLGRGGEYGYTF	TRBV5-1	TRBJ1-2	-	few
TGTGCCAGCAGCCCCGACAGAGATGGCTACACCTTC	CASSPDRDGYTF	TRBV5-6	TRBJ1-2	-	-
TGTGCCAGCAGCAGGGTGGATGAAAAACTGTTTTTT	CASSRVDEKLFF	TRBV2	TRBJ1-4	-	-
TGCGCCAGCAGCCCCGGACTAGCGGGGGTTGAGACCCAGTACTTC	CASSPGLAGVETQYF	TRBV4-1	TRBJ2-5	TRBD2	-
TGTGCCAGCAGACCGACAGAGTACTCCTACGAGCAGTACTTC	CASRPTEYSYEQYF	TRBV27	TRBJ2-7	-	-
TGTGCCAGCAGCCGGGACAATCAGCCCCAGCATTTT	CASSRDNQPQHF	TRBV5-6	TRBJ1-5	-	few
TGTGCCAGCAGCTTAGGATATAGCTCTGGAAACACCATATATTTT	CASSLGYSSGNTIYF	TRBV7-9	TRBJ1-3	-	-
TGTGCCAGCAGCAGCGGGGGGGGGAGCACCGGGGAGCTGTTTTTT	CASSSGGGSTGELFF	TRBV2	TRBJ2-2	TRBD2	few
TGCGCCAGCAGTGAGTCGTTAGGGGCAAAGAACACTGAAGCTTTCTTT	CASSESLGAKNTEAFF	TRBV10-1	TRBJ1-1	-	few
TGCGCCAGCAGCACAGGCGCAACTAATGAAAAACTGTTTTTT	CASSTGATNEKLFF	TRBV5-1	TRBJ1-4	-	few
TGTGCTAGTGTTCCTAGCGGGGGCGTTCATAGGAAGTATTTT	CASVPSGGVHRKYF	TRBV12-5	TRBJ2-3	TRBD2	-